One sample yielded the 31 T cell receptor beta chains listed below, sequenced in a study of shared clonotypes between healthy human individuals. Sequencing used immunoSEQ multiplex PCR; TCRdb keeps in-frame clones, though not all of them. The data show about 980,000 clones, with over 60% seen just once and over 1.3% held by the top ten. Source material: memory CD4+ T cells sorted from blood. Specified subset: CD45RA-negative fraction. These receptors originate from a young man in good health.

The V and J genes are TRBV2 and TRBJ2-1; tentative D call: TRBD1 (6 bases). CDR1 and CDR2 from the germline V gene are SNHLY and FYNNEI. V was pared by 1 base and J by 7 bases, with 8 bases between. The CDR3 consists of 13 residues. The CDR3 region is CASSEGTVNEQFF. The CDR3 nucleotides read TGTGCCAGCAGTGAAGGGACAGTAAATGAGCAGTTCTTC.

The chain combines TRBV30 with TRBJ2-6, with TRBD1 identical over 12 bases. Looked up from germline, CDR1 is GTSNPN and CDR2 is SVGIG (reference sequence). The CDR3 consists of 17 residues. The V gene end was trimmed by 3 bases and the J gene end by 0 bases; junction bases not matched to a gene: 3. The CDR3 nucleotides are TGTGCCTGGAGCCGGGACAGGGGGCCCTCTGGGGCCAACGTCCTGACTTTC. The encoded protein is CAWSRDRGPSGANVLTF.

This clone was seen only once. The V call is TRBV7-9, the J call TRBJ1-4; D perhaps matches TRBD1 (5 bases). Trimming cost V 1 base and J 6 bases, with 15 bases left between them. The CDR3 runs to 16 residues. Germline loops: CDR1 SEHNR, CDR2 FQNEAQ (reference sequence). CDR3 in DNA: TGTGCCAGCAGCTTAGTCCTGGAGGGGCAGGATGAAAAACTGTTTTTT. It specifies CASSLVLEGQDEKLFF.

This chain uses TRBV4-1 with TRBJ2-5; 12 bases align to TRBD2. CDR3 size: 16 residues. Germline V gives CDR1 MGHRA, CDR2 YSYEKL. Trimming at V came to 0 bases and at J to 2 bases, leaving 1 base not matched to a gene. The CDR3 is CASSQDLAGGQETQYF. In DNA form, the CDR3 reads TGCGCCAGCAGCCAAGATCTAGCGGGGGGGCAAGAGACCCAGTACTTC.

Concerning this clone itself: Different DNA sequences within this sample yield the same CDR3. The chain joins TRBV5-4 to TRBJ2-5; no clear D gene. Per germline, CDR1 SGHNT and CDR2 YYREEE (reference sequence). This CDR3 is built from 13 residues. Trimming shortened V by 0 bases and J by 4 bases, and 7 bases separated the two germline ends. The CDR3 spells CASSLGVGETQYF. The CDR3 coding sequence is TGTGCCAGCAGCTTGGGAGTTGGAGAGACCCAGTACTTC.

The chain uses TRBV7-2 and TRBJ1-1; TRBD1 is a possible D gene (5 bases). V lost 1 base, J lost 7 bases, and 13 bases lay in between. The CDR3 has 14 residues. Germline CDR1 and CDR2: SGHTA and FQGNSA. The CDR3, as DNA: TGTGCCAGCAGCTTAGTACCCCCAGGGATTGAAGCTTTCTTT. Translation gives CASSLVPPGIEAFF.

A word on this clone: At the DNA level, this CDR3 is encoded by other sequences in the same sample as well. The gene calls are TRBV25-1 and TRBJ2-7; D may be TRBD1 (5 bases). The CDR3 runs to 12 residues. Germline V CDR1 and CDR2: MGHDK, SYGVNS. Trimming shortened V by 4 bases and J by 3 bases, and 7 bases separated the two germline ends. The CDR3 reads CASSGQSYEQYF. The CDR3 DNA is TGTGCCAGCAGTGGACAGAGCTACGAGCAGTACTTC.

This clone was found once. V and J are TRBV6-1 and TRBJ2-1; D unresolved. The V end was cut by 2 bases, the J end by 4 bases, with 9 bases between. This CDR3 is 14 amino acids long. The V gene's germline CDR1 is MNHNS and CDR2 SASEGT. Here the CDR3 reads CASSEFGPYNEQFF. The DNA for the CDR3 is TGTGCCAGCAGTGAATTTGGCCCTTACAATGAGCAGTTCTTC.

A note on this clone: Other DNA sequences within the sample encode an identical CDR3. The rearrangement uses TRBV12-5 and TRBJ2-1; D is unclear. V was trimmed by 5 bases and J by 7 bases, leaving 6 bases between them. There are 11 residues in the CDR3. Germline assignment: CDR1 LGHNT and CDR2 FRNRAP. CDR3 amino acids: CASGLDNEQFF. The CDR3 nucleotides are TGTGCTAGTGGTCTCGATAATGAGCAGTTCTTC.

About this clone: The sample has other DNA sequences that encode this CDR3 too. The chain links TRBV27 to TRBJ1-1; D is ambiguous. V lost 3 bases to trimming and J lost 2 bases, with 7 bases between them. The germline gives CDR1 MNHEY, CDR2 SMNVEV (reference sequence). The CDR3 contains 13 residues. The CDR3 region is CASSFQRNTEAFF. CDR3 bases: TGTGCCAGCAGTTTCCAGAGAAACACTGAAGCTTTCTTT.

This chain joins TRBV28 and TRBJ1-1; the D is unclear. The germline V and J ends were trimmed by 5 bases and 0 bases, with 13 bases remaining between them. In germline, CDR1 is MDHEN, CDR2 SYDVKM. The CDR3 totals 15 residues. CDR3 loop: CASSTRRVLNTEAFF. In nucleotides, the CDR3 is TGTGCCAGCAGTACCCGACGGGTTTTGAACACTGAAGCTTTCTTT.

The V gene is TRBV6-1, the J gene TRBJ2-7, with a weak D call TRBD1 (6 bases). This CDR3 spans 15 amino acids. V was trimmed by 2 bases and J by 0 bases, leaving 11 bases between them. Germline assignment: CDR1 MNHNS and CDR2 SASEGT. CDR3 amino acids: CASSEFTGSSYEQYF. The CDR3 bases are TGTGCCAGCAGTGAATTCACAGGGAGCTCCTACGAGCAGTACTTC.

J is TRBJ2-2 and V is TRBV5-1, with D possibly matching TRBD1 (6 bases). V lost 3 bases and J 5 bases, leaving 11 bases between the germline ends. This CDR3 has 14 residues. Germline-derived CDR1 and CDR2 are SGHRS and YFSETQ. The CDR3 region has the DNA TGCGCCAGCAGCTACGGACAGCAGACCGGGGAGCTGTTTTTT. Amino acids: CASSYGQQTGELFF. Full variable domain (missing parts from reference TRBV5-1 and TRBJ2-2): KAGVTQTPRYLIKTRGQQVTLSCSPISGHRSVSWYQQTPGQGLQFLFEYFSETQRNKGNFPGRFSGRQFSNSRSEMNVSTLELGDSALYLCASSYGQQTGELFFGEGSRLTVL.

CDR3 coding DNA: TGTGCCAGTGGGACAATTATGAACACTGAAGCTTTCTTT. Its translation: CASGTIMNTEAFF. The chain couples TRBV19 to TRBJ1-1; D is perhaps TRBD1 (6 bases). The CDR3 extends over 13 amino acids. Trimming pared 8 bases from V and 0 bases from J, leaving 10 bases between. The germline CDR1 and CDR2 sequences are LNHDA and SQIVND (reference sequence).

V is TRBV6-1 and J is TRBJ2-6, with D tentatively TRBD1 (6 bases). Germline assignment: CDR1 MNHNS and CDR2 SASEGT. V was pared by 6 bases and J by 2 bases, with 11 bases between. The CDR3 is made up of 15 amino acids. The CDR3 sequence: CASRTSGAGANVLTF. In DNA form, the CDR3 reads TGTGCCAGCAGGACCTCAGGGGCTGGGGCCAACGTCCTGACTTTC.

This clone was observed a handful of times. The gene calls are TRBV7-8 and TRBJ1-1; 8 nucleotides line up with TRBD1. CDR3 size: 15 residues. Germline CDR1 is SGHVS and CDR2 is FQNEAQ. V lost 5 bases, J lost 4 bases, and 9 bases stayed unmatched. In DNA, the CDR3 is TGTGCCAGCAGCCTCGGACAGGGCTTAAGCACTGAAGCTTTCTTT. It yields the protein CASSLGQGLSTEAFF.

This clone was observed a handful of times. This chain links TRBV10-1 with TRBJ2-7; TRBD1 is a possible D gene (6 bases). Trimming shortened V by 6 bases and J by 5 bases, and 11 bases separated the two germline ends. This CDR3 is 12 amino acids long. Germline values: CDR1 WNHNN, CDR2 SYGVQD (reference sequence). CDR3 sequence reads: CASRDRTDEQYF. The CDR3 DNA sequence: TGCGCCAGCAGGGATAGGACAGACGAGCAGTACTTC.

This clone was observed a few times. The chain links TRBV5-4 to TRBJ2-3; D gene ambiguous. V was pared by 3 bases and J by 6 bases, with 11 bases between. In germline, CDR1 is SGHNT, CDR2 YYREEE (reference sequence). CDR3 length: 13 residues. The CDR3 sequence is CASSYPAVDTQYF. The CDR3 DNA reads TGTGCCAGCAGCTACCCTGCCGTGGATACGCAGTATTTT.

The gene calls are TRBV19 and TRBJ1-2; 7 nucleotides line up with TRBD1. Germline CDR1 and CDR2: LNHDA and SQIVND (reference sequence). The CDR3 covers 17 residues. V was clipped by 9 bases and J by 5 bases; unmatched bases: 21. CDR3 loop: CASRGDPGQSHSYGYTF. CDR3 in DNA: TGTGCCAGCCGAGGAGACCCGGGACAGTCCCACTCATATGGCTACACCTTC.

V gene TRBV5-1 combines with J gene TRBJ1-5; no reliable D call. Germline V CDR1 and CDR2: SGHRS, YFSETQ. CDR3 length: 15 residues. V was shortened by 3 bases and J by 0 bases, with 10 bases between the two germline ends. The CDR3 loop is CASSYRLDSNQPQHF. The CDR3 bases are TGCGCCAGCAGCTACAGACTTGATAGCAATCAGCCCCAGCATTTT.

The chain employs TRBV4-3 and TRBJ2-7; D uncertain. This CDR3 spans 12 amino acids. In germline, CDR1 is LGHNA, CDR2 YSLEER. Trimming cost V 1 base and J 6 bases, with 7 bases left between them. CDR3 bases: TGCGCCAGCAGCCAAGGGTTGGGCGAGCAGTACTTC. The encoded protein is CASSQGLGEQYF.

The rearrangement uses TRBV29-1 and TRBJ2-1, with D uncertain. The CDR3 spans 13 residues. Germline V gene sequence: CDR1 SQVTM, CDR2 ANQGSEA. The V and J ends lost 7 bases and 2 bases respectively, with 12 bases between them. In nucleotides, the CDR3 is TGCAGCGGCAAATTGGAAACCTACAATGAGCAGTTCTTC. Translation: CSGKLETYNEQFF.

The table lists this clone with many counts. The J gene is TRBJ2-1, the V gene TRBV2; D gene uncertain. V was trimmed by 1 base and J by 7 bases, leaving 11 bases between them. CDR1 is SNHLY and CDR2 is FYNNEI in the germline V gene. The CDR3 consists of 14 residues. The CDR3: CASSEVESLNEQFF. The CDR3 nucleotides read TGTGCCAGCAGTGAAGTAGAAAGCCTTAATGAGCAGTTCTTC.

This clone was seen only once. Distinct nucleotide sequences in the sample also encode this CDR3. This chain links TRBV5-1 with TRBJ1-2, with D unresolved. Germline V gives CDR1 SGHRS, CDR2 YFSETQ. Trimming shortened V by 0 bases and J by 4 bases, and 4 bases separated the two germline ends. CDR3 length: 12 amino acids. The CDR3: CASSLGSYGYTF. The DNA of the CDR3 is TGCGCCAGCAGCTTGGGCAGCTATGGCTACACCTTC.

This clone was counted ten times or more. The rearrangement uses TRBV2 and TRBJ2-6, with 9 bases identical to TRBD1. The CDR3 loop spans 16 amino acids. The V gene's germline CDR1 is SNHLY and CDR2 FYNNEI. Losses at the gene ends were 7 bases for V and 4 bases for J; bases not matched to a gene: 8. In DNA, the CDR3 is TGTGCCAGCACACTACAGGGGGCGCGGGGGGCCAACGTCCTGACTTTC. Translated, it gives CASTLQGARGANVLTF.

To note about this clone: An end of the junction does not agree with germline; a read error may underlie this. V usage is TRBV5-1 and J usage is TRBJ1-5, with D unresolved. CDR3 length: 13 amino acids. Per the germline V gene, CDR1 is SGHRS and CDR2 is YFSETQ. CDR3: CASSLPGNQPQHF. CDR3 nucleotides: TGCGCCAGCAGCTTGCCCGGGAATCAGCCTCAGCATTTT.

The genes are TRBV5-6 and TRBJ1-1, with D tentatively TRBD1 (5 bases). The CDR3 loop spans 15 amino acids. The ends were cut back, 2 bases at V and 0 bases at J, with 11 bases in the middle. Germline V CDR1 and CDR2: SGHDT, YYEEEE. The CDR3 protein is CASSFWGPMNTEAFF. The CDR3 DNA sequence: TGTGCCAGCAGCTTTTGGGGCCCGATGAACACTGAAGCTTTCTTT.

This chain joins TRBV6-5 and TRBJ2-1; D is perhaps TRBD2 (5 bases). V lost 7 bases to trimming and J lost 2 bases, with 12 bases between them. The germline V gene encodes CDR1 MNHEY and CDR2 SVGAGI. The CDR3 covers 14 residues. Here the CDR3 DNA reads TGTGCCAGCACTCGAGGGATGGCCTACAATGAGCAGTTCTTC. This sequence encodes CASTRGMAYNEQFF.

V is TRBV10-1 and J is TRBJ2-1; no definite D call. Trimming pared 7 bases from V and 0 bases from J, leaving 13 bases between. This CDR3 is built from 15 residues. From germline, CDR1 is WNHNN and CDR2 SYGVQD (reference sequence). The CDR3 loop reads CASNWPASSYNEQFF. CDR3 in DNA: TGCGCCAGCAACTGGCCAGCGAGCTCCTACAATGAGCAGTTCTTC.

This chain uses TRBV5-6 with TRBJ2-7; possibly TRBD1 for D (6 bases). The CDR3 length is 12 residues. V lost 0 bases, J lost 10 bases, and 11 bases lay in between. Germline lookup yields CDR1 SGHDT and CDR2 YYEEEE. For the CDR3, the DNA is TGTGCCAGCAGCTTGGACTGGGGGCAACAGTACTTC. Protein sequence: CASSLDWGQQYF.

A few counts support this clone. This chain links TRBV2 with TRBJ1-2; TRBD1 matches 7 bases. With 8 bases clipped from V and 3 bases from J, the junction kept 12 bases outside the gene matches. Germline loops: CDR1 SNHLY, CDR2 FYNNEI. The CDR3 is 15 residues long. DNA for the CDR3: TGTGCCAGCTTATTCGGCCCCACAGGGGACTATGGCTACACCTTC. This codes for CASLFGPTGDYGYTF.